Shown below are 25 T cell receptor beta chains from a single sample sequenced in a study of blood T cell repertoires in COVID-19. Data came from immunoSEQ multiplex PCR; TCRdb stores just in-frame clones and leaves some out. The sample lists about 200,000 clones, around 80% occurring once. Material for sequencing was peripheral blood. The receptors were gathered from an older woman with acute or convalescent COVID-19.

The V call is TRBV4-1, the J call TRBJ1-5; D not resolved. The V end lost 4 bases, the J end lost 3 bases, and 10 bases lay between the germline ends. CDR3 length: 14 residues. The germline V gene encodes CDR1 MGHRA and CDR2 YSYEKL. Here the CDR3 DNA reads TGCGCCAGCAGCCTCGCCGCAGTCAATCAGCCCCAGCATTTT. Translation gives CASSLAAVNQPQHF.

This clone was recorded once. V gene TRBV18 combines with J gene TRBJ2-1; 9 nucleotides agree with TRBD1. Per germline, CDR1 KGHSH and CDR2 LQKENI. The V gene end was trimmed by 0 bases and the J gene end by 7 bases; junction bases not matched to a gene: 4. CDR3 size: 15 residues. The chain's CDR3 is CASSPPGQGWNEQFF. For the CDR3, the DNA is TGTGCCAGCTCACCACCGGGACAGGGATGGAATGAGCAGTTCTTC.

This clone was counted once. The rearrangement uses TRBV6-5 and TRBJ1-1, with 9 bases aligning to TRBD1. The V gene's germline CDR1 is MNHEY and CDR2 SVGAGI. The CDR3 is made up of 14 amino acids. The V segment lost 5 bases and the J segment 6 bases; nucleotides outside the gene matches: 7. The CDR3 DNA reads as TGTGCCAGCAGTCGGACAGGGGAGGCCCCTGAAGCTTTCTTT. Protein sequence: CASSRTGEAPEAFF.

The chain carries TRBV6-2 or TRBV6-3 and TRBJ2-5; TRBD2 is a possible D gene (5 bases). Trimming pared 5 bases from V and 5 bases from J, leaving 15 bases between. The CDR3 consists of 14 residues. Per germline, CDR1 MNHEY and CDR2 SVGEGT. CDR3 region: CASSPRDEGETQYF. DNA of the CDR3: TGTGCCAGCAGTCCCCGGGATGAGGGCGAGACCCAGTACTTC.

The chain is built from TRBV9 and TRBJ1-1; 7 nucleotides match TRBD1. The CDR3 has 15 residues. V shed 4 bases, J shed 4 bases, and the junction held 10 bases outside the gene matches. Germline V CDR1 and CDR2: SGDLS, YYNGEE. The CDR3 protein is CASSRGGAGITEAFF. CDR3 DNA sequence: TGTGCCAGCAGCCGAGGGGGCGCGGGAATCACTGAAGCTTTCTTT. Looking up the rest from reference TRBV9 and TRBJ1-1 gives the full variable domain: DSGVTQTPKHLITATGQRVTLRCSPRSGDLSVYWYQQSLDQGLQFLIQYYNGEERAKGNILERFSAQQFPDLHSELNLSSLELGDSALYFCASSRGGAGITEAFFGQGTRLTVV.

The rearrangement links TRBV6-5 to TRBJ1-3; D ambiguous. V lost 6 bases and J lost 0, with 12 bases in between. The CDR3 spans 15 residues. The germline gives CDR1 MNHEY, CDR2 SVGAGI. The CDR3: CASSVTSLSGNTIYF. The CDR3 DNA reads as TGTGCCAGCAGCGTGACATCCCTCTCTGGAAACACCATATATTTT.

The chain couples TRBV18 to TRBJ1-5; no reliable D call. This CDR3 region has 17 residues. V lost 0 bases to trimming and J lost 2 bases, with 14 bases between them. The V gene's germline CDR1 is KGHSH and CDR2 LQKENI. The CDR3 sequence: CASSPPPGAGGNQPQHF. CDR3 nucleotides: TGTGCCAGCTCACCACCTCCGGGAGCCGGTGGCAATCAGCCCCAGCATTTT. The full variable domain, in which reference TRBV18 and TRBJ1-5 provide the parts outside the CDR3, is NAGVMQNPRHLVRRRGQEARLRCSPMKGHSHVYWYRQLPEEGLKFMVYLQKENIIDESGMPKERFSAEFPKEGPSILRIQQVVRGDSAAYFCASSPPPGAGGNQPQHFGDGTRLSIL.

The chain couples TRBV19 to TRBJ2-1, with 7 bases that match TRBD2. The J segment lost 2 bases and the V segment lost 7 bases, leaving 14 bases of the junction unmatched. Germline loops: CDR1 LNHDA, CDR2 SQIVND (reference sequence). CDR3 length: 17 residues. Here the CDR3 reads CASTPAGGAGTYNEQFF. DNA for the CDR3: TGTGCCAGTACCCCCGCCGGGGGAGCGGGGACCTACAATGAGCAGTTCTTC.

The chain links TRBV6-5 to TRBJ1-4, with 9 bases aligning to TRBD1. J lost 10 bases, V lost 0 bases, and 9 bases had no gene match. The CDR3 has 16 residues. CDR1 and CDR2 (germline): MNHEY, SVGAGI. The CDR3 reads CASSYSKDRGSSKLFF. Here the CDR3 DNA reads TGTGCCAGCAGTTACTCGAAGGACAGGGGTTCGTCAAAACTGTTTTTT.

A single count supports this clone. The chain carries TRBV28 and TRBJ1-5, with a possible D match to TRBD1 (5 bases). The V end was cut by 8 bases, the J end by 2 bases, with 16 bases between. This CDR3 spans 15 amino acids. The germline V gene encodes CDR1 MDHEN and CDR2 SYDVKM. CDR3 DNA sequence: TGTGCCAGCGGCCGGGAGGGGCTGGGCAATCAGCCCCAGCATTTT. Protein product: CASGREGLGNQPQHF.

J is TRBJ1-2 and V is TRBV5-6, with 8 positions matching TRBD1. The CDR3 totals 15 residues. The germline V gene encodes CDR1 SGHDT and CDR2 YYEEEE. The trim removed 3 bases at V and 1 base at J, leaving 5 bases unmatched. The CDR3 loop reads CASSYRDRLNYGYTF. Written as DNA, the CDR3 is TGTGCCAGCAGCTACCGGGACAGGCTTAACTATGGCTACACCTTC.

The chain carries TRBV5-1 and TRBJ1-4, with 8 bases lining up with TRBD1. V was pared by 2 bases and J by 7 bases, with 4 bases of the junction left unmatched. Germline lookup yields CDR1 SGHRS and CDR2 YFSETQ. The CDR3 loop spans 14 amino acids. The CDR3 loop is CASSFQGAGEKLFF. The CDR3, as DNA: TGCGCCAGCAGCTTTCAGGGGGCAGGTGAAAAACTGTTTTTT. The complete variable domain, with remaining parts taken from reference TRBV5-1 and TRBJ1-4, reads KAGVTQTPRYLIKTRGQQVTLSCSPISGHRSVSWYQQTPGQGLQFLFEYFSETQRNKGNFPGRFSGRQFSNSRSEMNVSTLELGDSALYLCASSFQGAGEKLFFGSGTQLSVL.

The chain carries TRBV2 and TRBJ2-1, with TRBD2 matching 7 bases. This CDR3 region has 12 residues. Germline CDR1 and CDR2: SNHLY and FYNNEI. The J segment lost 9 bases and the V segment lost 8 bases, leaving 7 bases of the junction unmatched. The CDR3 protein is CASGGSGGEQFF. The CDR3 DNA sequence: TGTGCCAGCGGCGGGAGCGGCGGTGAGCAGTTCTTC.

The V and J genes are TRBV6-5 and TRBJ2-2, with a weak D call TRBD1 (6 bases). The V end was cut by 6 bases, the J end by 3 bases, with 11 bases between. CDR1 is MNHEY and CDR2 is SVGAGI in the germline V gene. CDR3 length: 14 residues. CDR3 DNA sequence: TGTGCCAGCAGAACAGGGTTCGACACCGGGGAGCTGTTTTTT. The encoded protein is CASRTGFDTGELFF.

The sample holds a few counts of this clone. The chain is built from TRBV11-2 and TRBJ1-2; possible D gene TRBD1, 6 bases. This CDR3 spans 16 amino acids. Deletions cut 5 bases from V and 2 bases from J, with 18 bases between. Germline CDR1 is SGHAT and CDR2 is FQNNGV. CDR3 sequence: CASSTIWGGRNYGYTF. Here the CDR3 DNA reads TGTGCCAGCAGCACTATTTGGGGGGGGCGGAACTATGGCTACACCTTC.

The rearrangement uses TRBV5-6 and TRBJ2-2, with a tentative D call TRBD1 (7 bases). The V gene lost 2 bases and the J gene lost 4 bases, with 18 bases spanning the gap. The germline V gene encodes CDR1 SGHDT and CDR2 YYEEEE. CDR3 length: 17 amino acids. The CDR3 DNA reads as TGTGCCAGCAGCTTAGTAGGGGGCGCCGGGGGCACCGGGGAGCTGTTTTTT. Translation: CASSLVGGAGGTGELFF.

This chain links TRBV29-1 with TRBJ2-3, with D perhaps TRBD2 (6 bases). CDR3 length equals 15 residues. V lost 4 bases, J lost 1 base, and 15 bases lay in between. Looked up from germline, CDR1 is SQVTM and CDR2 is ANQGSEA. The CDR3 coding sequence is TGCAGCGTTGGGGCAGGGACTGGGGGCACAGATACGCAGTATTTT. Encoded protein: CSVGAGTGGTDTQYF.

A few counts support this clone. The V call is TRBV24-1, the J call TRBJ2-7; 12 positions match TRBD2. This CDR3 has 15 residues. V trimming: 4 bases; J trimming: 2 bases; junction bases outside the gene matches: 2. Per the germline V gene, CDR1 is KGHDR and CDR2 is SFDVKD. DNA of the CDR3: TGTGCCACCAGTGACCGGACTAGCGGGACCTACGAGCAGTACTTC. Protein sequence: CATSDRTSGTYEQYF.

Here the CDR3 DNA reads TGTGCCACCAGTGATCAGGATGAGCAGTTCTTC. Protein product: CATSDQDEQFF. The rearrangement joins TRBV24-1 to TRBJ2-1; no firm D call. CDR1 is KGHDR, CDR2 SFDVKD, per germline. CDR3 size: 11 residues. The V and J ends lost 3 bases and 8 bases respectively, with 4 bases between them.

The chain combines TRBV18 with TRBJ1-2; D possibly corresponds to TRBD1 (6 bases). This CDR3 contains 15 residues. Trimming removed 0 bases from V and 0 bases from J, with 8 bases in between. The germline gives CDR1 KGHSH, CDR2 LQKENI. CDR3 sequence reads: CASSPPGQANYGYTF. The CDR3 DNA reads TGTGCCAGCTCACCACCGGGACAAGCTAACTATGGCTACACCTTC.

The gene calls are TRBV6-6 and TRBJ1-5; no firm D call. Looked up from germline, CDR1 is MNHNY and CDR2 is SVGAGI (reference sequence). This CDR3 comprises 15 residues. Deletions cut 7 bases from V and 0 bases from J, with 13 bases between. This chain's CDR3 is CASTITGNSNQPQHF. For the CDR3, the DNA is TGTGCCAGCACCATAACCGGGAATAGCAATCAGCCCCAGCATTTT.

The chain recombines TRBV12-3 or TRBV12-4 with TRBJ1-4; D is undetermined. V was cut by 1 base and J by 7 bases, with 7 bases left in between. The CDR3 loop spans 13 amino acids. The DNA for the CDR3 is TGTGCCAGCAGTTTAGGCTGGAGTGAAAAACTGTTTTTT. Protein product: CASSLGWSEKLFF.

A few counts support this clone. The V and J genes are TRBV19 and TRBJ1-2; a weak D match, TRBD1 (5 bases). V lost 1 base, J lost 5 bases, and 11 bases lay in between. CDR1 LNHDA and CDR2 SQIVND come from the germline V gene (reference sequence). The CDR3 spans 14 residues. The CDR3 reads CASSIVTGGYGYTF. The CDR3 nucleotides are TGTGCCAGTAGTATAGTCACCGGGGGGTATGGCTACACCTTC.

This clone came up once. The genes are TRBV3-1 (or the pseudogene TRBV3-2) and TRBJ2-5; TRBD2 aligns across 11 bases. Trimming removed 8 bases from V and 1 base from J; junction bases left unmatched: 3. The CDR3 is 14 amino acids. Per the germline V gene, CDR1 is LGHDT and CDR2 is YNNKEL (reference sequence). DNA for the CDR3: TGTGCCAGCGGGACTAGCGGAACCCAAGAGACCCAGTACTTC. It translates to CASGTSGTQETQYF.

The chain employs TRBV6-2 or TRBV6-3 and TRBJ1-1; 8 bases align to TRBD1. The V gene's germline CDR1 is MNHEY and CDR2 SVGEGT. The V gene end was trimmed by 2 bases and the J gene end by 5 bases; junction bases not matched to a gene: 7. The CDR3 is 15 residues long. DNA for the CDR3: TGTGCCAGCAGTTACAAGTCGGACAGGGTAACTGAAGCTTTCTTT. Residues: CASSYKSDRVTEAFF.